This TCR beta chain was retrieved from a study of CD8+CD57+ T cells in acquired aplastic anemia (dated by TCRdb to the late 2010s). Regarding the research as a whole: On average, sorted CD4+ and CD8+ cells yielded 3 to 4 ug of extracted DNA, with a range of 0.2 to 27.4 ug. A CD8+CD57+ expansion meant a frequency higher than the mean frequency seen in healthy subjects.

To note about this clonotype: The clone's antigen remains unknown. No much larger clonotype is one base removed from it; base qualities were not supplied.

Including the terminal cysteine and phenylalanine, the CDR3 comprises 15 residues. This entry keeps only the CDR3 DNA: 45 bases, framed from base 1. From V the trimming removes 6 bases and from J it removes 6 bases, while the gene matches leave 6 bases of the junction unaccounted for. Per the germline V gene, SGHTA is the CDR1 and FQGNSA is the CDR2. The full study reports these points: CD8+ Simpson's diversity did not differ significantly between patients and healthy controls (P=0.060). About 29 CD8+ CDR3 sequences were found to be shared between patients and controls, but these sequences appeared to be highly expressed in patients and within the immunodominant clones of the patients.

Profiling of TCR beta VDJ combinations and CDR3 sequences used genomic DNA as the template. An Illumina HiSeq 2000 was used for TCR repertoire sequencing. As for how the authors treated the data: TRBV/TRBJ rearrangement plots, CDR3 size and DJ length profiles, and Simpson's diversity index were used to evaluate the repertoires. The most abundant DNA sequence in the deep sequencing data was taken as the immunodominant clone. CDR3 amino acid sequences were screened for sharing across subjects and compared with published repertoires and the VDJdb database. TCRdb reworked the public reads: Q25 trimming with fastp, MiXCR clone assembly, productive beta chains retained. Each entry is one CDR3 protein sequence, shown with its most common DNA and genes. The V and J calls and clone size come from TCRdb's table, not from the authors' own analysis. Present in this sample are 260,000 or so distinct CDR3 sequences, around 82% of which were seen just once. The ten largest clones represent 40% to 55% of the sample.

The patients picked for sequencing were ones in whom flow cytometry had shown an expansion of CD8+CD57+ cells. Every patient had a diagnosis of severe acquired aplastic anemia based on International Study of Aplastic Anemia and Agranulocytosis and Camitta criteria. Patients had received no therapy at the time of blood sampling. The study deep-sequenced TCR repertoires of sorted CD4+ and CD8+ blood T cells from severe aplastic anemia patients and healthy subjects. In the USA, patient enrollment took place under clinicaltrials.gov protocols 00001620, 01623167, 00001397, 00071045, 00081523 and 00961064. Ficoll-Paque density gradient centrifugation was used to isolate peripheral blood mononuclear cells. Before DNA was extracted, CD4+ and CD8+ T cells were sorted using either FACS or magnetic beads.

The sequencing input was sorted CD4+, CD8+, or CD8+CD57+ T cells (not recorded which) from PBMCs. The origin of this receptor is a human donor with aplastic anemia. Recombination connected TRBV7-2 to TRBJ2-3; TRBD2 agrees with 13 junctional bases. Here is the DNA: TGTGCCAGCAGTCGACTAGCGGGGGGTCCCGATACGCAGTATTTT. Protein translation: CASSRLAGGPDTQYF. Outside the CDR3, residues come from the reference TRBV7-2 and TRBJ2-3 proteins, so the full variable domain is: GAGVSQSPSNKVTEKGKDVELRCDPISGHTALYWYRQSLGQGLEFLIYFQGNSAPDKSGLPSDRFSAERTGGSVSTLTIQRTQQEDSAVYLCASSRLAGGPDTQYFGPGTRLTVL.